The 6 T cell receptor beta chains in this list originate from one sample, sequenced in a study of vaccination and CD4 T cells after COVID-19. Time point: late sampling 161 to 241 days after vaccination in a few convalescent patients. Each CDR3 protein is one row after TCRdb ran MiXCR on the PCR reads. The table includes 25,000 to 30,000 distinct CDR3 sequences, under 60% detected once. Sequences were derived from CD4+ T cells from blood, sampled about 7 months after SARS-CoV-2 vaccination. These receptor sequences come from a human donor who had recovered from COVID-19.

This clonotype was counted only a few times. The chain carries TRBV7-2 and TRBJ2-7; the match to TRBD2 covers 9 bases. The CDR3 sequence is 15 residues long. V trimming: 2 bases; J trimming: 2 bases; junction bases outside the gene matches: 4. CDR1 is SGHTA, CDR2 FQGNSA, per germline. CDR3 sequence reads: CASSLRAGGAYEQYF. The CDR3 DNA reads as TGTGCCAGCAGCTTAAGGGCGGGAGGGGCCTACGAGCAGTACTTC.

This sequence joins TRBV20-1 and TRBJ1-5; weak D call: TRBD1 (5 bases). CDR3 length: 12 residues. The V end was cut by 1 base, the J end by 7 bases, with 8 bases between. CDR1 DFQATT and CDR2 SNEGSKA come from the germline V gene (reference sequence). CDR3 nucleotide sequence: TGCAGTGCTAGAGTTGGGGGACAGCCCCAGCATTTT. This translates into CSARVGGQPQHF.

The CDR3 here is CASSYSIWTGGYEQYF. CDR3 bases: TGTGCCAGCAGTTACTCGATTTGGACAGGGGGCTACGAGCAGTACTTC. The chain uses TRBV6-2 or TRBV6-3 and TRBJ2-7; 10 bases agree with TRBD1. CDR3 length equals 16 residues. Germline assignment: CDR1 MNHEY and CDR2 SVGEGT. The V gene end was trimmed by 0 bases and the J gene end by 3 bases; junction bases not matched to a gene: 5.

The J gene is TRBJ2-7, the V gene TRBV28; no reliable D call. Trimming removed 5 bases at V and 0 bases at J, with 5 bases between. The germline gives CDR1 MDHEN, CDR2 SYDVKM. The CDR3 loop spans 12 amino acids. CDR3 coding DNA: TGTGCCAGCAGTCCAAGCTCCTACGAGCAGTACTTC. This encodes CASSPSSYEQYF. The full variable domain, rest sourced from reference TRBV28 and TRBJ2-7, is DVKVTQSSRYLVKRTGEKVFLECVQDMDHENMFWYRQDPGLGLRLIYFSYDVKMKEKGDIPEGYSVSREKKERFSLILESASTNQTSMYLCASSPSSYEQYFGPGTRLTVT.

The rearrangement uses TRBV6-5 and TRBJ1-5; D uncertain. CDR3 length: 13 residues. Per germline, CDR1 MNHEY and CDR2 SVGAGI. Trimming took 0 bases from V and 4 from J, leaving 4 bases between them. For the CDR3, the DNA is TGTGCCAGCAGTTACTCAGAAAATCAGCCCCAGCATTTT. This codes for CASSYSENQPQHF.

The chain combines TRBV7-2 with TRBJ2-1; 12 bases are a match to TRBD2. CDR1 and CDR2 (germline): SGHTA, FQGNSA. V was clipped by 5 bases and J by 4 bases; unmatched bases: 6. There are 16 residues in the CDR3. As DNA, the CDR3 is TGTGCCAGCAGCCCGGGTGGACTAGCGGGGTACAATGAGCAGTTCTTC. Amino acid sequence: CASSPGGLAGYNEQFF.